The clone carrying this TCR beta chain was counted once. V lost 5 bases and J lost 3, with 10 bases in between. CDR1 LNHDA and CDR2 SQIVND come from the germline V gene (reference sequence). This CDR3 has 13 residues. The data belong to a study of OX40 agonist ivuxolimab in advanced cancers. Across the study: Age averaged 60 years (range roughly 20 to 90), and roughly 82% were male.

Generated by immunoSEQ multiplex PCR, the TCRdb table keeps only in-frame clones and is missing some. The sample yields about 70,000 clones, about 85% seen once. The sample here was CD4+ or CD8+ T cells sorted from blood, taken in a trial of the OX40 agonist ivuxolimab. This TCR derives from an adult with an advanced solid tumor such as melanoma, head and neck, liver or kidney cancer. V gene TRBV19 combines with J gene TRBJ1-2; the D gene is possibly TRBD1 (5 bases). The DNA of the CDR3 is TGTGCCAGTAGTCCGCGGGACTACTATGGCTACACCTTC. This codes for CASSPRDYYGYTF.